The 29 T cell receptor beta chains below come from one sample, sequenced in a study of post-analysis software for immune sequencing data. TCR beta libraries were prepared from cDNA with unique molecular identifiers. In TCRdb, the PCR reads were re-called with MiXCR into one record per CDR3 protein. The table shows approximately 400,000 distinct CDR3 sequences, with 30% to 45% occurring only once. These receptors are not linked to any known antigen. Findings and caveats of the study: Patients used about five TRBV segments, including TRBV5-6, TRBV5-1 and TRBV20-1, more often than controls.

The sample taken for sequencing was blood. These receptors all stem from a girl aged 5 to 17 with multiple sclerosis.

The J gene is TRBJ2-5, the V gene TRBV7-9; no reliable D call. Per the germline V gene, CDR1 is SEHNR and CDR2 is FQNEAQ (reference sequence). V was cut by 2 bases and J by 2 bases, with 9 bases left in between. The CDR3 is made up of 14 amino acids. CDR3: CASSLRAGQETQYF. Written as DNA, the CDR3 is TGTGCCAGCAGCTTAAGGGCCGGTCAAGAGACCCAGTACTTC.

This clonotype occurred a few times. The chain employs TRBV9 and TRBJ2-3; D not resolved. The CDR3 covers 17 residues. V shed 3 bases and J shed 0 bases, with 17 bases lying between them. The germline V gene has CDR1 SGDLS and CDR2 YYNGEE. For the CDR3, the DNA is TGTGCCAGCAGCGCTCTTGATATTGCGGTTAGCACAGATACGCAGTATTTT. Translated: CASSALDIAVSTDTQYF.

The V call is TRBV5-1, the J call TRBJ2-3, with 8 bases identical to TRBD2. V trimming: 5 bases; J trimming: 0 bases; junction bases outside the gene matches: 8. Germline V gives CDR1 SGHRS, CDR2 YFSETQ. The CDR3 contains 16 residues. The CDR3 sequence: CASSRGGPGSTDTQYF. The CDR3, as DNA: TGCGCCAGCAGTCGGGGGGGGCCGGGTAGCACAGATACGCAGTATTTT.

This clonotype came up many times. The chain carries TRBV29-1 and TRBJ2-1; D possibly corresponds to TRBD2 (5 bases). The V gene lost 6 bases and the J gene lost 7 bases, with 19 bases spanning the gap. Germline CDR1 reads SQVTM; CDR2 reads ANQGSEA. The CDR3 length is 14 residues. CDR3 sequence (DNA): TGCAGCGTGGGAGACTGGCAGGCCAAAAATGAGCAGTTCTTC. It yields the protein CSVGDWQAKNEQFF.

This clonotype has a handful of counts. CDR3 coding DNA: TGCGCCAGCAGCTTGGCCACCCCCCCTCGGGATACGCAGTATTTT. It specifies CASSLATPPRDTQYF. The V gene is TRBV5-1, the J gene TRBJ2-3; D gene uncertain. V was pared by 0 bases and J by 6 bases, with 14 bases between. The CDR3 has 15 amino acids. Per the germline V gene, CDR1 is SGHRS and CDR2 is YFSETQ.

The genes are TRBV7-3 and TRBJ1-1; D gene unclear. Germline lookup yields CDR1 SGHTA and CDR2 FQGTGA. V lost 0 bases to trimming and J lost 0 bases, with 8 bases between them. The CDR3 is made up of 15 amino acids. CDR3 in amino acids: CASSLTSTLNTEAFF. CDR3 coding DNA: TGTGCCAGCAGCTTAACTTCGACCCTGAACACTGAAGCTTTCTTT.

The table lists this clonotype with a few counts. The chain links TRBV20-1 to TRBJ1-1; unclear D gene. The V gene's germline CDR1 is DFQATT and CDR2 SNEGSKA (reference sequence). The CDR3 is 13 amino acids. V lost 1 base and J 1 base, leaving 7 bases between the germline ends. CDR3 protein: CSARGVRNTEAFF. CDR3 nucleotide sequence: TGCAGTGCTAGAGGGGTCAGGAACACTGAAGCTTTCTTT.

At least ten counts were recorded for this clonotype. This rearrangement joins TRBV6-6 to TRBJ2-5; a weak D match, TRBD1 (6 bases). The germline CDR1 and CDR2 sequences are MNHNY and SVGAGI (reference sequence). The germline V and J ends were trimmed by 5 bases and 3 bases, with 13 bases remaining between them. This CDR3 is built from 14 residues. DNA for the CDR3: TGTGCCAGCAGTCAACCACGACAGGAAGAGACCCAGTACTTC. Translation gives CASSQPRQEETQYF.

This clonotype was observed once. One end of the junction is discordant with germline, which a read error may explain. The rearrangement links TRBV7-9 to TRBJ2-1, with D possibly being TRBD2 (5 bases). This CDR3 contains 17 residues. Germline V gene data show CDR1 as SEHNR and CDR2 as FQNEAQ (reference sequence). The CDR3 DNA sequence: TGTGCCAGCAGCTTAAATCCGGGGTGGCGCTCCTGCAATGAGCAGTTCTTC. Translated: CASSLNPGWRSCNEQFF. The whole variable domain, remainder taken from reference TRBV7-9 and TRBJ2-1, is DTGVSQNPRHKITKRGQNVTFRCDPISEHNRLYWYRQTLGQGPEFLTYFQNEAQLEKSRLLSDRFSAERPKGSFSTLEIQRTEQGDSAMYLCASSLNPGWRSCNEQFFGPGTRLTVL.

CDR3 nucleotides: TGTGCCAGCAGCTTATGGGGGGGTTGGGGTGAGGATGAAGCTTTCTTT. Residues: CASSLWGGWGEDEAFF. V usage is TRBV7-8 and J usage is TRBJ1-1, with D tentatively TRBD1 (5 bases). V lost 2 bases and J lost 7, with 20 bases in between. Germline assignment: CDR1 SGHVS and CDR2 FQNEAQ. This CDR3 spans 16 amino acids.

CDR3 bases: TGTGCCAGCAGCCGTCCGGGCTCCTACGAGCAGTACTTC. Residues: CASSRPGSYEQYF. The rearrangement joins TRBV3-1 to TRBJ2-7; D remains ambiguous. Germline V CDR1 and CDR2: LGHDT, YNNKEL (reference sequence). This CDR3 spans 13 amino acids. The V end lost 4 bases, the J end lost 0 bases, and 7 bases lay between the germline ends.

This clonotype was recorded a few times. The CDR3 DNA sequence: TGTGCCAGCAGCTTAGGACTGACAGGGGGAGGAGGTCAGCCCCAGCATTTT. This translates into CASSLGLTGGGGQPQHF. The chain combines TRBV5-5 with TRBJ1-5, with 9 bases that match TRBD1. The V segment lost 2 bases and the J segment 6 bases; nucleotides outside the gene matches: 12. CDR1 and CDR2 (germline): SGHKS, YYEKEE (reference sequence). The CDR3 has 17 amino acids.

This clonotype appeared a few times. This sequence joins TRBV7-8 and TRBJ2-7, with D tentatively TRBD2 (7 bases). The ends were cut back, 4 bases at V and 3 bases at J, with 28 bases in the middle. The CDR3 consists of 19 residues. Germline CDR1 and CDR2: SGHVS and FQNEAQ. DNA of the CDR3: TGTGCCAGCAGCTCGGAAGGGGTCGCGGGGGCGTATATGGACTACGAGCAGTACTTC. Its protein product is CASSSEGVAGAYMDYEQYF.

V is TRBV12-3 or TRBV12-4 and J is TRBJ1-1; a weak D match, TRBD1 (5 bases). This CDR3 has 12 residues. V shed 1 base and J shed 11 bases, with 11 bases lying between them. As DNA, the CDR3 is TGTGCCAGCAGTTTAGTACAGGCCTTGGCTTTCTTT. Protein sequence: CASSLVQALAFF.

The V gene is TRBV20-1, the J gene TRBJ2-5; the D is unclear. The germline CDR1 and CDR2 sequences are DFQATT and SNEGSKA (reference sequence). This CDR3 contains 13 residues. V lost 6 bases, J lost 6 bases, and 17 bases lay in between. The CDR3 DNA sequence: TGCAGTGCCCTGACTGGCGCACCGAAGACCCAGTACTTC. Its protein product is CSALTGAPKTQYF.

V usage is TRBV2 and J usage is TRBJ2-7; D call uncertain. V lost 6 bases and J 0 bases, leaving 18 bases between the germline ends. This CDR3 contains 16 residues. CDR1 is SNHLY and CDR2 is FYNNEI in the germline V gene. The CDR3 sequence is CASSFSLEVSSYEQYF. In DNA form, the CDR3 reads TGTGCCAGCAGCTTTTCGTTAGAGGTCAGCTCCTACGAGCAGTACTTC.

This clonotype was seen just once. This rearrangement joins TRBV12-3 or TRBV12-4 to TRBJ1-1; no clear D gene. The CDR3 is 11 amino acids. Deletions cut 8 bases from V and 2 bases from J, with 6 bases between. The CDR3 sequence is CASGPNTEAFF. In DNA form, the CDR3 reads TGTGCCAGCGGCCCTAACACTGAAGCTTTCTTT.

The J gene is TRBJ2-3, the V gene TRBV28; maybe TRBD2 (5 bases). This CDR3 is built from 14 residues. Germline CDR1 and CDR2: MDHEN and SYDVKM. Trimming cost V 6 bases and J 0 bases, with 10 bases left between them. The CDR3 coding sequence is TGTGCCAGCAGGGCACTAGTGAGCACAGATACGCAGTATTTT. Translation gives CASRALVSTDTQYF.

This clonotype came up once. This rearrangement joins TRBV19 to TRBJ2-4; 8 positions match TRBD1. The DNA end favors TRBJ2-7, so the J call may be wrong. Looked up from germline, CDR1 is LNHDA and CDR2 is SQIVND (reference sequence). This CDR3 contains 15 residues. CDR3 region: CASSSPRTGSDEQYF. CDR3 DNA: TGTGCCAGTAGTAGTCCGAGGACAGGGAGCGACGAGCAGTACTTC.

This clonotype was detected only once. One base away lies a much larger clone, so this may be a sequencing read error. The chain has TRBV29-1 and TRBJ2-3; D is uncertain. This CDR3 comprises 14 residues. V was pared by 4 bases and J by 1 base, with 12 bases between. Germline CDR1 and CDR2: SQVTM and ANQGSEA. The CDR3 DNA reads as TGCAGCGTTGGTTGGGTTGTGGGCACAGATACGCAGTATTTT. Its translation: CSVGWVVGTDTQYF.

V gene TRBV19 combines with J gene TRBJ1-1; D possibly corresponds to TRBD1 (5 bases). This CDR3 has 16 residues. The V gene's germline CDR1 is LNHDA and CDR2 SQIVND (reference sequence). Trimming removed 5 bases from V and 1 base from J, with 17 bases in between. The CDR3 region has the DNA TGTGCCAGTAGTCAAAGAGCGGGGCGCGGGAACACTGAAGCTTTCTTT. It translates to CASSQRAGRGNTEAFF.

This chain uses TRBV6-5 with TRBJ2-5; D ambiguous. Looked up from germline, CDR1 is MNHEY and CDR2 is SVGAGI. Trimming took off 11 bases at V and 1 base at J, with 11 bases between the two ends. The CDR3 extends over 12 amino acids. The CDR3 is CAGGYGQETQYF. As DNA, the CDR3 is TGTGCCGGCGGTTACGGCCAAGAGACCCAGTACTTC.

This clonotype has a handful of counts. This chain uses TRBV6-5 with TRBJ1-2; D remains unclear. Germline CDR1 and CDR2: MNHEY and SVGAGI. Trimming took off 5 bases at V and 6 bases at J, with 19 bases between the two ends. The CDR3 has 15 amino acids. The chain's CDR3 is CASSDGPGNRNGYTF. The CDR3 region has the DNA TGTGCCAGCAGTGACGGGCCCGGGAATAGAAATGGCTACACCTTC.

The CDR3 here is CASSFMMGKGFF. The CDR3 DNA is TGTGCCAGCAGCTTCATGATGGGTAAGGGGTTCTTC. The V call is TRBV7-8, the J call TRBJ2-1, with unresolved D. CDR1 SGHVS and CDR2 FQNEAQ come from the germline V gene. CDR3 length: 12 amino acids. The germline V and J ends were trimmed by 3 bases and 15 bases, with 15 bases remaining between them.

The rearrangement joins TRBV11-2 to TRBJ2-5, with TRBD2 as a possible D gene (6 bases). Per the germline V gene, CDR1 is SGHAT and CDR2 is FQNNGV. This CDR3 has 13 residues. V lost 4 bases, J lost 4 bases, and 10 bases lay in between. DNA of the CDR3: TGTGCCAGCAGCTGGGGACTCGTAGAGACCCAGTACTTC. This translates into CASSWGLVETQYF.

This clonotype was seen only a few times. The gene calls are TRBV20-1 and TRBJ2-5; possible D gene TRBD2, 6 bases. This CDR3 has 12 amino acids. With 6 bases removed from V and 0 bases from J, the gap between germline ends came to 8 bases. Germline V gene sequence: CDR1 DFQATT, CDR2 SNEGSKA (reference sequence). CDR3 region: CSAGLNQETQYF. The CDR3, as DNA: TGCAGTGCAGGACTAAACCAAGAGACCCAGTACTTC.

As regards this clonotype: One end of the junction fails to match germline, which may point to a read error. The rearrangement links TRBV27 to TRBJ1-5; D unclear. The CDR3 consists of 13 residues. CDR1 and CDR2 from the germline V gene are MNHEY and SMNVEV (reference sequence). DNA of the CDR3: TGTGTCAGCAGCTATGACAGCAATCAGCCCCAGCATTTT. This codes for CVSSYDSNQPQHF.

V usage is TRBV4-1 and J usage is TRBJ2-7; possibly TRBD1 or TRBD2 for D (5 bases each). Between the trimmed V and J ends, which lost 2 bases and 3 bases, there was a span of 17 bases. CDR3 length: 16 amino acids. Germline loops: CDR1 MGHRA, CDR2 YSYEKL. CDR3 nucleotides: TGCGCCAGCAGCCAATCTGGGGGAACAGCAAACTACGAGCAGTACTTC. This encodes CASSQSGGTANYEQYF.

This chain links TRBV7-2 with TRBJ2-2; perhaps TRBD2 as D (5 bases). Germline-derived CDR1 and CDR2 are SGHTA and FQGNSA. V was clipped by 5 bases and J by 7 bases, with 20 bases between them. The CDR3 loop spans 16 amino acids. CDR3 sequence (DNA): TGTGCCAGCAGCGAAAGCGCCTGGCGGGTGGGCGGGGAGCTGTTTTTT. Translated, it gives CASSESAWRVGGELFF.